Listed here is a single T cell receptor beta chain. As originally analysed: Nucleated cell number was recorded as an estimate derived from reference gene primer amplification. Using immunoSEQ multiplex PCR, the repertoire was profiled, and TCRdb retains in-frame clones only, with some absent. That table is the source of V, J and clone size, and D and trimming were worked out from the DNA. The sample lists approximately 50,000 clones, 91% occurring once. These data belong to a study of blood T cell repertoires in COVID-19. Study in general: The origin of the acute and convalescent COVID-19 samples was the United States, Italy and Spain. T cells, B-cell-depleted T cells, or PBMCs supplied cDNA or gDNA.

The sequenced sample was peripheral blood. The clonotype originates from a man in his fifties with active COVID-19.

DNA for the CDR3: TGTGCCAGCAGCCTCCGAGCGGGCGAGCAGTACTTC. Its protein is CASSLRAGEQYF. This sequence joins TRBV12-3 or TRBV12-4 and TRBJ2-7, with D perhaps TRBD2 (6 bases). The CDR3 runs to 12 residues. The germline V and J ends were trimmed by 6 bases and 6 bases, with 12 bases remaining between them.